The rows below give T cell receptor beta chains drawn from one sample of a study of PD-1 blockade in classical Hodgkin lymphoma. Clones were read by immunoSEQ multiplex PCR, and TCRdb kept only the in-frame ones, dropping some. Of approximately 160,000 clones listed, around 73% are singletons. Specimen: peripheral blood mononuclear cells (PBMCs), collected before the second cycle of nivolumab. These receptors were taken from a human donor with classical Hodgkin lymphoma. The CDR3 runs from the conserved cysteine through the conserved F or W. The D gene is left open where the match is weak. A row's size may be missing; if present it is once, few, many or a size class.

clone_size	v_call	d_call	j_call	cdr3_aa	cdr3_nt
-	TRBV14	-	TRBJ2-4	CASSQGTLLAKNIQYF	TGTGCCAGCAGCCAAGGGACATTGCTAGCCAAAAACATTCAGTACTTC
-	TRBV15	TRBD2	TRBJ2-1	CATSRGDLAGSYNEQFF	TGTGCCACCAGCAGAGGGGATTTAGCGGGATCCTACAATGAGCAGTTCTTC
-	TRBV28	TRBD1	TRBJ1-6	CASSGTGYNSPLHF	TGTGCCAGCAGTGGGACAGGCTATAATTCACCCCTCCACTTT
-	TRBV28	-	TRBJ2-7	CASSFFERPPTGEQYF	TGTGCCAGCAGTTTTTTTGAGCGGCCTCCTACGGGGGAGCAGTACTTC
-	TRBV7-9	-	TRBJ1-2	CASSPGTTTRANYGYTF	TGTGCCAGCAGCCCCGGGACAACCACCCGTGCTAACTATGGCTACACCTTC
-	TRBV9	TRBD2	TRBJ2-7	CASSTGLAGAEEQYF	TGTGCCAGCAGCACCGGACTAGCGGGAGCGGAGGAGCAGTACTTC
-	TRBV6-5	-	TRBJ2-7	CASTSGGTYEQYF	TGTGCCAGCACCTCGGGTGGGACCTACGAGCAGTACTTC
-	TRBV11-2	-	TRBJ2-2	CASSSRSTGELFF	TGTGCCAGCAGCTCACGCTCCACCGGGGAGCTGTTTTTT
once	TRBV6-1	TRBD2	TRBJ2-1	CASSEELAGGYSDEQFF	TGTGCCAGCAGTGAGGAACTAGCGGGGGGCTATTCCGATGAGCAGTTCTTC
-	TRBV7-9	-	TRBJ2-5	CASSSQGWGETQYF	TGTGCCAGCAGCTCACAGGGATGGGGAGAGACCCAGTACTTC
-	TRBV6-5	-	TRBJ2-7	CASSYSAGTPIGEQYF	TGTGCCAGCAGTTACTCTGCTGGGACCCCAATCGGGGAGCAGTACTTC
once	TRBV6-5	-	TRBJ2-5	CASSSRTGEQYF	TGTGCCAGCAGTAGCAGGACGGGGGAGCAGTACTTC
-	TRBV18	-	TRBJ2-2	CASSGQNTGELFF	TGTGCCAGCTCCGGACAGAACACCGGGGAGCTGTTTTTT
once	TRBV5-1	-	TRBJ1-1	CASSITAENTEAFF	TGCGCCAGCAGCATAACAGCGGAGAACACTGAAGCTTTCTTT
-	TRBV9	-	TRBJ2-1	CASSHQRGYNEQFF	TGTGCCAGCAGCCATCAAAGGGGTTACAATGAGCAGTTCTTC
few	TRBV4-1	TRBD1	TRBJ1-2	CASSQGQGVIYGYTF	TGCGCCAGCAGCCAAGGACAGGGGGTAATCTATGGCTACACCTTC
-	TRBV7-2	-	TRBJ2-2	CASSLEGVGLITGELFF	TGTGCCAGCAGCTTAGAGGGCGTAGGTTTAATCACCGGGGAGCTGTTTTTT
-	TRBV6-5	-	TRBJ1-2	CASSYRQRTGYTF	TGTGCCAGCAGTTACCGACAGCGAACCGGCTACACCTTC
-	TRBV5-4	-	TRBJ1-3	CASSLAEGRGAGNTIYF	TGTGCCAGCAGCTTGGCCGAGGGTAGGGGGGCTGGAAACACCATATATTTT
-	TRBV6-1	TRBD2	TRBJ2-7	CASRSTSGAYEQYF	TGTGCCAGCAGATCGACTAGCGGAGCCTACGAGCAGTACTTC
once	TRBV5-6	TRBD2	TRBJ2-1	CASSPGLVQTSSYNEQFF	TGTGCCAGCAGTCCCGGACTAGTCCAAACGAGCTCCTACAATGAGCAGTTCTTC
-	TRBV28	TRBD2	TRBJ2-1	CASRSARTSGSPQFF	TGTGCCAGCAGGTCGGCCCGGACTAGCGGGAGTCCTCAGTTCTTC